The 25 T cell receptor beta chains reported below all come from one sample, sequenced in a study of cytomegalovirus exposure and HLA in healthy donors. Primers: 60 Vbeta forward and 13 Jbeta reverse. Sequenced by immunoSEQ multiplex PCR; TCRdb stores in-frame clones only, minus some. The data contain 150,000 to 180,000 clones, approximately 75% of them seen just once; the ten biggest clones take up about 2.8%. The sample taken for sequencing was PBMCs. These receptor sequences come from a man aged 18 to 30 in good health and CMV-seronegative.

J is TRBJ2-2 and V is TRBV7-9, with a weak D call TRBD2 (6 bases). V was shortened by 5 bases and J by 1 base, with 14 bases between the two germline ends. Germline V CDR1 and CDR2: SEHNR, FQNEAQ (reference sequence). There are 16 residues in the CDR3. CDR3 in amino acids: CASSAIAAQNTGELFF. CDR3 DNA sequence: TGTGCCAGCAGCGCCATAGCGGCCCAGAACACCGGGGAGCTGTTTTTT.

The chain has TRBV19 and TRBJ1-5; possible D gene TRBD1, 5 bases. CDR3 size: 14 residues. V lost 6 bases to trimming and J lost 6 bases, with 15 bases between them. The germline V gene has CDR1 LNHDA and CDR2 SQIVND (reference sequence). The CDR3 is CASSLLQGSQPQHF. CDR3 DNA: TGTGCCAGTAGCTTACTGCAGGGTAGTCAGCCCCAGCATTTT. The whole variable domain, filled in from reference TRBV19 and TRBJ1-5, reads DGGITQSPKYLFRKEGQNVTLSCEQNLNHDAMYWYRQDPGQGLRLIYYSQIVNDFQKGDIAEGYSVSREKKESFPLTVTSAQKNPTAFYLCASSLLQGSQPQHFGDGTRLSIL.

V usage is TRBV4-3 and J usage is TRBJ1-2; D is perhaps TRBD1 (6 bases). Germline CDR1 is LGHNA and CDR2 is YSLEER. V was clipped by 1 base and J by 8 bases, with 14 bases between them. This CDR3 has 14 amino acids. The CDR3 reads CASSQGLQGRGYTF. DNA of the CDR3: TGCGCCAGCAGCCAAGGATTACAGGGCCGGGGCTACACCTTC.

The chain recombines TRBV7-3 with TRBJ2-1, with 13 nucleotides matching TRBD2. J gave up 7 bases and V 5 bases, and 2 bases lay outside the gene matches. This CDR3 comprises 14 residues. Germline V gives CDR1 SGHTA, CDR2 FQGTGA. CDR3 coding DNA: TGTGCCAGCAGCCCGACTAGCGGGGGGAATGAGCAGTTCTTC. It translates to CASSPTSGGNEQFF.

In regard to this clone: Germline and junction disagree at one end, which may indicate a read error. The DNA of the CDR3 is TGTGCCAGCAGTCCCGGACAGGGCAACCAGCCCCAGCATTTT. It specifies CASSPGQGNQPQHF. This chain joins TRBV28 and TRBJ1-5, with TRBD1 matching 8 bases. The CDR3 covers 14 residues. Germline V gives CDR1 MDHEN, CDR2 SYDVKM. Combining the CDR3 with reference TRBV28 and TRBJ1-5 gives the whole variable domain DVKVTQSSRYLVKRTGEKVFLECVQDMDHENMFWYRQDPGLGLRLIYFSYDVKMKEKGDIPEGYSVSREKKERFSLILESASTNQTSMYLCASSPGQGNQPQHFGDGTRLSIL.

The chain uses TRBV7-8 and TRBJ1-5, with D unclear. Between the trimmed V and J ends, which lost 2 bases and 0 bases, there was a span of 11 bases. Germline assignment: CDR1 SGHVS and CDR2 FQNEAQ. The CDR3 runs to 16 residues. The CDR3 protein is CASSLSGGSSNQPQHF. Written as DNA, the CDR3 is TGTGCCAGCAGCTTAAGCGGAGGGTCTAGCAATCAGCCCCAGCATTTT.

This clone was seen more than once but under ten times. J is TRBJ2-3 and V is TRBV18, with 12 positions matching TRBD2. The CDR3 has 18 residues. From germline, CDR1 is KGHSH and CDR2 LQKENI. V shed 4 bases and J 4 bases; nucleotides not matched to a gene: 12. The CDR3 region is CASSRRAYTSGGSDTQYF. The CDR3 bases are TGTGCCAGCTCACGCCGCGCGTACACTAGCGGGGGGTCAGATACGCAGTATTTT.

A few counts support this clone. The genes are TRBV6-4 and TRBJ2-3; the D gene is possibly TRBD1 (6 bases). The V gene lost 2 bases and the J gene lost 4 bases, with 10 bases spanning the gap. In germline, CDR1 is MRHNA, CDR2 SNTAGT. The CDR3 contains 14 residues. The CDR3 region is CASSDGGGPDTQYF. CDR3 nucleotide sequence: TGTGCCAGCAGTGACGGTGGGGGCCCAGATACGCAGTATTTT.

J is TRBJ1-1 and V is TRBV5-4; 9 nucleotides match TRBD1. V shed 5 bases and J 1 base; nucleotides not matched to a gene: 6. There are 15 residues in the CDR3. CDR1 and CDR2 (germline): SGHNT, YYREEE (reference sequence). Here the CDR3 reads CASRRDRDTNTEAFF. The DNA of the CDR3 is TGTGCCAGCAGAAGGGACAGGGACACGAACACTGAAGCTTTCTTT. Variable domain in full (rest from reference TRBV5-4 and TRBJ1-1): ETGVTQSPTHLIKTRGQQVTLRCSSQSGHNTVSWYQQALGQGPQFIFQYYREEENGRGNFPPRFSGLQFPNYSSELNVNALELDDSALYLCASRRDRDTNTEAFFGQGTRLTVV.

The J gene is TRBJ2-2, the V gene TRBV5-1, with 8 nucleotides matching TRBD2. In germline, CDR1 is SGHRS, CDR2 YFSETQ. V was clipped by 3 bases and J by 2 bases; unmatched bases: 6. This CDR3 spans 16 amino acids. The CDR3 spells CASSWVGGANTGELFF. The CDR3 DNA reads as TGCGCCAGCAGCTGGGTCGGGGGGGCCAACACCGGGGAGCTGTTTTTT.

This clone was seen only a few times. This chain links TRBV11-1 with TRBJ2-1; tentatively, D is TRBD1 (6 bases). The CDR3 runs 13 residues. Per germline, CDR1 SGHAT and CDR2 FQDESV (reference sequence). The germline V and J ends were trimmed by 4 bases and 5 bases, with 9 bases remaining between them. CDR3 sequence (DNA): TGTGCCAGCAGCTCTGGGGGCCACAATGAGCAGTTCTTC. Residues: CASSSGGHNEQFF.

The CDR3 sequence is CASTSASGVRDTQYF. DNA of the CDR3: TGTGCCAGCACCTCGGCTAGCGGGGTCCGGGATACGCAGTATTTT. The rearrangement joins TRBV6-5 to TRBJ2-3; TRBD2 agrees at 9 bases. CDR3 length: 15 residues. The germline CDR1 and CDR2 sequences are MNHEY and SVGAGI. Losses at the gene ends were 7 bases for V and 6 bases for J; bases not matched to a gene: 11.

This chain links TRBV19 with TRBJ1-2; 10 bases agree with TRBD1. CDR1 and CDR2 (germline): LNHDA, SQIVND (reference sequence). The V and J ends lost 5 bases and 2 bases, in that order; junction bases with no gene match: 11. The CDR3 covers 17 residues. CDR3 residues: CASSLRTGGVSNYGYTF. The CDR3 coding sequence is TGTGCCAGTAGTCTCCGGACAGGGGGAGTGAGCAACTATGGCTACACCTTC.

The rearrangement uses TRBV9 and TRBJ1-2; 8 bases agree with TRBD1. The V and J ends lost 3 bases and 8 bases, in that order; junction bases with no gene match: 12. Per the germline V gene, CDR1 is SGDLS and CDR2 is YYNGEE. The CDR3 loop spans 15 amino acids. CDR3 loop: CASSAGQGHLEGYTF. The CDR3 region has the DNA TGTGCCAGCAGCGCCGGACAGGGCCATCTAGAAGGCTACACCTTC.

The table lists this clone with a few counts. The V call is TRBV5-5, the J call TRBJ1-1; D is unclear. In germline, CDR1 is SGHKS, CDR2 YYEKEE (reference sequence). Trimming pared 0 bases from V and 2 bases from J, leaving 14 bases between. The CDR3 sequence is 16 residues long. This CDR3 reads CASSLGAVSHNTEAFF. The DNA of the CDR3 is TGTGCCAGCAGCTTGGGGGCAGTATCCCACAACACTGAAGCTTTCTTT.

This clone was seen a single time. This sequence joins TRBV6-6 and TRBJ1-6; TRBD1 agrees at 8 bases. Per germline, CDR1 MNHNY and CDR2 SVGAGI (reference sequence). Trimming at V came to 8 bases and at J to 7 bases, leaving 7 bases not matched to a gene. The CDR3 loop spans 14 amino acids. The CDR3 nucleotides read TGTGCCAGCCGCGGACAGGGTCGAAATTCACCCCTCCACTTT. Translating it yields CASRGQGRNSPLHF.

The chain recombines TRBV19 with TRBJ1-1, with no clear D. The V gene lost 8 bases and the J gene lost 3 bases, with 7 bases spanning the gap. Germline V gives CDR1 LNHDA, CDR2 SQIVND (reference sequence). The length of the CDR3 is 11 residues. CDR3 sequence (DNA): TGTGCCAGTCGGCTAGACACTGAAGCTTTCTTT. Residues: CASRLDTEAFF.

J is TRBJ2-3 and V is TRBV6-4; D possibly corresponds to TRBD1 (6 bases). V gave up 11 bases and J gave up 0 bases, with 27 bases separating them. The CDR3 sequence is 18 residues long. Germline V gene lookup returns CDR1 MRHNA and CDR2 SNTAGT. CDR3 coding DNA: TGTGCCCCCCATGGGTGCCAGATCAGGGACAATAGCACAGATACGCAGTATTTT. It codes for CAPHGCQIRDNSTDTQYF.

The CDR3 reads CASPEKGSGGMYEQYV. CDR3 DNA sequence: TGTGCCAGCCCCGAAAAGGGTAGCGGGGGGATGTACGAGCAGTACGTC. The chain combines TRBV13 with TRBJ2-7, with 10 nucleotides matching TRBD2. The V segment lost 8 bases and the J segment 4 bases; nucleotides outside the gene matches: 14. The CDR3 covers 16 residues. From germline, CDR1 is PRHDT and CDR2 FYEKMQ (reference sequence).

With respect to this clone: The junction differs from germline at one of its ends, possibly a read error. The chain couples TRBV2 to TRBJ2-6; 9 bases match TRBD1. CDR3 length: 19 residues. Germline assignment: CDR1 SNHLY and CDR2 FYNNEI. The CDR3: CASSGELGQGLSGANGLTF. In nucleotides, the CDR3 is TGTGCCAGCAGTGGAGAACTGGGACAGGGCCTCTCTGGGGCCAACGGCCTGACTTTC.

This chain uses TRBV6-1 with TRBJ2-1; TRBD2 agrees at 14 bases. The ends lost 2 bases at V and 9 bases at J; junction bases unmatched: 9. The germline V gene encodes CDR1 MNHNS and CDR2 SASEGT. This CDR3 contains 17 residues. The CDR3 reads CASSEWGLAGAQGEQFF. Here the CDR3 DNA reads TGTGCCAGCAGTGAATGGGGACTAGCGGGGGCCCAGGGTGAGCAGTTCTTC.

The chain carries TRBV19 and TRBJ2-4, with 8 bases aligning to TRBD1. This CDR3 has 14 residues. The V and J ends lost 6 bases and 1 base, in that order; junction bases with no gene match: 2. Germline V gene sequence: CDR1 LNHDA, CDR2 SQIVND (reference sequence). For the CDR3, the DNA is TGTGCCAGTAGGGGGACAGGCGCCAAAAACATTCAGTACTTC. It translates to CASRGTGAKNIQYF.

The chain carries TRBV7-9 and TRBJ1-2; no firm D call. With 3 bases removed from V and 8 bases from J, the gap between germline ends came to 10 bases. CDR1 and CDR2 from the germline V gene are SEHNR and FQNEAQ (reference sequence). This CDR3 is built from 12 residues. The CDR3 loop is CASSLGLNGYTF. The CDR3 bases are TGTGCCAGCAGCTTGGGCCTCAACGGCTACACCTTC.

The chain uses TRBV27 and TRBJ2-1; 8 bases fit TRBD2. V was clipped by 1 base and J by 6 bases; unmatched bases: 5. The CDR3 is made up of 15 amino acids. The germline CDR1 and CDR2 sequences are MNHEY and SMNVEV (reference sequence). In DNA form, the CDR3 reads TGTGCCAGCAGTTTATACGCGGGGGGTTCCAATGAGCAGTTCTTC. Its translation is CASSLYAGGSNEQFF.

A few counts support this clone. V and J are TRBV27 and TRBJ1-5, with 8 nucleotides matching TRBD1. This CDR3 comprises 15 residues. The germline V gene has CDR1 MNHEY and CDR2 SMNVEV (reference sequence). Losses at the gene ends were 4 bases for V and 4 bases for J; bases not matched to a gene: 6. In DNA form, the CDR3 reads TGTGCCAGCAGTTCTGGACAGGGTTCGAATCAGCCCCAGCATTTT. Translated: CASSSGQGSNQPQHF.